This TCR beta chain was captured by sequencing in a study of siplizumab effects on memory and regulatory T cells. For three donor pairs, CD4+ naive/memory and CD8+ naive/effector-memory/TEMRA unstimulated subsets were also sequenced. This table comes from immunoSEQ multiplex PCR, and its TCRdb copy is limited to in-frame clones, with some not included. This sample carries approximately 94,000 clones, roughly 96% of them seen once, and the ten largest clones take around 0.031%. Per germline, CDR1 SGHTA and CDR2 FQGNSA. V shed 1 base and J 9 bases; nucleotides not matched to a gene: 7. This CDR3 is 14 amino acids long.

The source material was naive CD4+ T cells sorted from blood. This TCR was sampled from a human donor in good health. The chain joins TRBV7-2 to TRBJ2-5; 8 bases align to TRBD2. The CDR3 DNA reads TGTGCCAGCAGCTTAGAGTACGGGGGGGCGGCCCAGTACTTC. Translated, it gives CASSLEYGGAAQYF.